Listed below are T cell receptor beta chains from one sample, sequenced in a study of shared clonotypes between healthy human individuals. Assay used: immunoSEQ multiplex PCR; TCRdb lists only in-frame clones, some missing. The table has around 690,000 clones, 90% seen once; the top ten hold less than 40%. The sequencing sample was made of memory CD8+ T cells from PBMCs. The receptors shown here come from a man in his late teens or twenties in good health. Some clones in this sample may be carry-over from other donors' samples. CDR3s leave out the opening cysteine and the closing phenylalanine or tryptophan. Fields, in order: V gene, D gene, CDR3 protein. D genes are given only for firm matches.

>TRBV19|NA
ASTRNGIPYEQY
>TRBV7-8|NA
ASSLVVRGTEAF
>TRBV9|NA
ASSTNPQF
>TRBV7-9|NA
ASSQGRGGSVDEKLF
>TRBV28|TRBD2
ASRQKNLAGMDNEQF
>TRBV5-6|NA
ASRSGHGTYEQY
>TRBV7-9|NA
ASSLAPGGDTQY
>TRBV2|NA
ASPGTDGNEQF
>TRBV28|TRBD1
ASSYYRGSNQPQH
>TRBV4-1|NA
ASSQDTFNYGYT
>TRBV5-6|TRBD1
ASSLGGTGDYSNQPQH
>TRBV5-1|NA
ASSPNRVGWGSGETQY
>TRBV7-9|NA
ASSLTRTQNEQY
>TRBV29-1|NA
SAHGGPNYGYT
>TRBV4-1|TRBD1
ASSPRQGLNTEAF
>TRBV11-2|NA
ASSLIGGIQDTQY
>TRBV28|TRBD2
ASSTRLASTGELF
>TRBV4-1|NA
ASSQDRRSDTQY
>TRBV2|NA
ASSDSGNTEAF
>TRBV7-2|NA
ASSAASGYGYT
>TRBV6-4|NA
ASSATRDTDTQY
>TRBV4-2|NA
ASSHEAAGWDGYT
>TRBV7-9|TRBD2
ASSPAAGGSRNEQY
>TRBV6-5|TRBD2
ASSRGLAGSWQF
>TRBV7-8|TRBD1
ASSFRDRGDYT
>TRBV27|NA
ASRIREPGELF
>TRBV6-5|NA
ASTGTVYNEQF
>TRBV4-1|TRBD1
ASSQVTLGTGVIYGYT
>TRBV9|NA
ASSVAREGSSYNEQF
>TRBV27|NA
ASGVTYEQY
>TRBV5-4|NA
ASSENRNFYEQY
>TRBV27|NA
ASSLITANQETQY